The following is a T cell receptor (beta chain) sequence with its context. The sample belongs to a study of blood T cell repertoires in COVID-19. The protocol was immunoSEQ multiplex PCR, while the TCRdb copy is restricted to in-frame clones and leaves out a portion. The sample has over 200,000 clones, roughly 90% seen once; the top ten hold over 13%. The V segment lost 3 bases and the J segment 2 bases; nucleotides outside the gene matches: 5. The CDR3 extends over 16 amino acids. Germline V gene data show CDR1 as SGHAT and CDR2 as FQNNGV. The sample consisted of PBMCs or T cells enriched from blood (not recorded which). This clonotype was sampled from a young man who had been exposed to COVID-19. The V and J genes are TRBV11-2 and TRBJ1-3; 9 bases fit TRBD1. As DNA, the CDR3 is TGTGCCAGCAGCTTCGGACAGGGGATCGCTGGAAACACCATATATTTT. Protein product: CASSFGQGIAGNTIYF.